This T cell receptor beta chain was found in a study of T cell clonotyping in hematopoietic cell transplantation. Produced via immunoSEQ multiplex PCR; TCRdb's table is partial and in-frame only. The table records around 17,000 clones, around 90% of them present only once. This clonotype originated in a man in his forties in good health. Some clones in this sample may be carry-over from other donors' samples. The specimen was peripheral blood mononuclear cells.

The CDR3 sequence is CASSSQGHRDEQYF. The CDR3 region has the DNA TGTGCCAGCAGCTCACAGGGGCACCGAGACGAGCAGTACTTC. The chain has TRBV7-9 and TRBJ2-7, with TRBD1 identical over 7 bases. V lost 4 bases to trimming and J lost 5 bases; unmatched junction nucleotides: 8. Germline CDR1 and CDR2: SEHNR and FQNEAQ (reference sequence). The CDR3 contains 14 residues.